This T cell receptor (beta chain) was recorded in a study of PD-L1 blockade in urothelial cancer. Time point: peripheral blood 6 weeks after treatment start. Clones were read by immunoSEQ multiplex PCR, and TCRdb kept only the in-frame ones, dropping some. The table has around 100,000 clones, around 93% seen once. Germline V gives CDR1 SGHAT, CDR2 FQNNGV. The CDR3 length is 16 residues. The ends were cut back, 5 bases at V and 1 base at J, with 15 bases in the middle. The source was PBMCs, collected around atezolizumab (anti-PD-L1) treatment. The TCR was taken from a man between 60 and 75 years old with urothelial cancer. The V and J genes are TRBV11-2 and TRBJ2-4; TRBD2 might be the D (5 bases). Written as DNA, the CDR3 is TGTGCCAGCAGCCTCCTCGTTAGCGTCGCCAAAAACATTCAGTACTTC. Residues: CASSLLVSVAKNIQYF.